This TCR beta chain is drawn from a study of T-cell memory formation after mild COVID-19. Study outcomes and limitations: CD4+ contracting clones were mainly CM and EM; CD8+ ones, EMRA. Pre-infection memory showed some responding clones, and this suggested that cross-reactive memory joined.

Germline V lookup: CDR1 SGHRS, CDR2 YFSETQ. This CDR3 contains 14 residues. V lost 3 bases to trimming and J lost 2 bases, with 9 bases between them. This clonotype was observed at least ten times. Its antigen remains unknown. 5'RACE primed from the constant segment yielded TCR alpha and TCR beta cDNA libraries bearing sample barcodes and UMIs. From the 5' RACE reads, TCRdb called clonotypes with MiXCR, one entry per CDR3 protein. The data contain about 290,000 distinct CDR3 sequences, approximately 15% of them seen just once; the ten biggest clones take up about a fifth. The chain combines TRBV5-1 with TRBJ1-3; a weak D match, TRBD1 (5 bases). The clonotype originates from a man between 18 and 35 years old who had mild COVID-19 (a few samples of this study predate the infection). Cell type and time point are not known. Sequencing used PBMCs or a T cell subset sorted from them (not recorded which). The CDR3 is CASSSGTPGNTIYF. CDR3 nucleotides: TGCGCCAGCAGCTCCGGGACCCCTGGAAACACCATATATTTT. The full variable domain, in which reference TRBV5-1 and TRBJ1-3 provide the parts outside the CDR3, is KAGVTQTPRYLIKTRGQQVTLSCSPISGHRSVSWYQQTPGQGLQFLFEYFSETQRNKGNFPGRFSGRQFSNSRSEMNVSTLELGDSALYLCASSSGTPGNTIYFGEGSWLTVV.